This TCR beta chain came from a study of blood T cell repertoires in COVID-19. Study overall: PBMCs, B-cell-depleted T cells, or T cells provided the cDNA or gDNA that made up the material.

V shed 4 bases and J 2 bases; nucleotides not matched to a gene: 15. This CDR3 comprises 18 residues. Germline values: CDR1 SNHLY, CDR2 FYNNEI. Per the original data handling: Counts of nucleated cells, estimated from reference gene primer amplification, were obtained. This table comes from immunoSEQ multiplex PCR, and its TCRdb copy is limited to in-frame clones, with some not included. D and trimming come from the DNA, and the V and J calls and clone size come from that table. The sample consists of 150,000 or so clones, roughly 88% of them appearing once. The chain employs TRBV2 and TRBJ2-3; 7 bases are shared with TRBD2. The sequenced sample consisted of peripheral blood. This TCR was sampled from a woman aged 50 to 60 with acute or convalescent COVID-19. The CDR3 nucleotides are TGTGCCAGCAGTGGAGACGGGCGGGAGTGGGTCTACACAGATACGCAGTATTTT. Its translation is CASSGDGREWVYTDTQYF.